Listed below are T cell receptor beta chains from one sample, sequenced in a study of OX40 agonist ivuxolimab in advanced cancers. The data were produced by immunoSEQ multiplex PCR, yet TCRdb's version contains in-frame clones alone and is incomplete. This sample has over 70,000 clones; 60% to 80% occur once, and the top ten carry around 5%. The material sequenced was CD4+ or CD8+ T cells sorted from blood, taken in a trial of the OX40 agonist ivuxolimab. Source of these receptors: an adult with an advanced solid tumor such as melanoma, head and neck, liver or kidney cancer. Both conserved end residues are part of each CDR3. Fields, in order: J gene, V gene, clone size, D gene, CDR3 DNA, CDR3 protein. A D gene is named only where the DNA matches it firmly. Clone sizes are given selectively: once, few, many, or a class where the clone is expanded.

>TRBJ2-6|TRBV4-3|-|-
TGCGCCAGCAGCCACGATACCTCTGGGGCCAACGTCCTGACTTTC
CASSHDTSGANVLTF
>TRBJ1-1|TRBV11-3|-|-
TGTGCCAGCAGCCCGGTCGGGAACACTGAAGCTTTCTTT
CASSPVGNTEAFF
>TRBJ1-3|TRBV6-5|-|-
TGTGCCAGCAGTTACCGCCAAACCTCCTCTGGAAACACCATATATTTT
CASSYRQTSSGNTIYF
>TRBJ1-1|TRBV28|once|-
TGTGCCAGCAGCTCCGGACAGAAGAACACTGAAGCTTTCTTT
CASSSGQKNTEAFF
>TRBJ2-6|TRBV18|-|-
TGTGCCAGCTCACAGGGGCCCCTCCTCTCTGGGGCCAACGTCCTGACTTTC
CASSQGPLLSGANVLTF
>TRBJ2-1|TRBV7-8|-|-
TGTGCCAGCAGCTTACCCCCTCTAATTCCGAGCTCCTACAATGAGCAGTTCTTC
CASSLPPLIPSSYNEQFF
>TRBJ2-5|TRBV7-2|-|TRBD2
TGTGCCAGCAGCGGACTAGCGGGAGGGGTTGAGACCCAGTACTTC
CASSGLAGGVETQYF
>TRBJ1-1|TRBV7-2|-|-
TGTGCCAGCAGCTCTTGGGACCGGGCTTTCTTT
CASSSWDRAFF
>TRBJ1-6|TRBV19|-|TRBD1
TGTGCCAGTAGCGAGCAACAGGGGAATTCACCCCTCCACTTT
CASSEQQGNSPLHF
>TRBJ1-2|TRBV4-1|few|TRBD1
TGCGCCAGCAGCCAAGAGGTGGGACAGGGGGTCTATGGCTACACCTTC
CASSQEVGQGVYGYTF
>TRBJ1-4|TRBV5-4|-|-
TGTGCCAGCAGCTCCCCAGACAGTAATCATCTGTTTTTT
CASSSPDSNHLFF
>TRBJ1-2|TRBV28|-|TRBD1
TGTGCCACCCGATCGGGACAGGGGCCGCGCCGCTACACCTTC
CATRSGQGPRRYTF
>TRBJ2-1|TRBV2|once|TRBD2
TGTGCCAGCAAGGGCGGGGGGAGTCTACTCAATGAGCAGTTCTTC
CASKGGGSLLNEQFF
>TRBJ1-1|TRBV27|-|-
TGTGCCAGCAGTTTAGGCCCCGGGGCGAACACTGAAGCTTTCTTT
CASSLGPGANTEAFF
>TRBJ1-6|TRBV5-6|few|-
TGTGCCAGCAGCCCGCTCCCCCAGGGGTCGAGAAATTCACCCCTCCACTTT
CASSPLPQGSRNSPLHF
>TRBJ2-1|TRBV4-2|-|-
TGTGCCAGCAGCCAACGGCGACTAGTTTTCTACAATGAGCAGTTCTTC
CASSQRRLVFYNEQFF
>TRBJ2-5|TRBV18|-|-
TGTGCCAGCTCACCGAACGGGGGCCCAGAGACCCAGTACTTC
CASSPNGGPETQYF
>TRBJ2-3|TRBV28|-|-
TGTGCCAGCAGCCGTGGACCGAACACCAGGGATACGCAGTATTTT
CASSRGPNTRDTQYF
>TRBJ1-5|TRBV7-9|few|TRBD1
TGTGCCAGCGCTCCGACAGGGGACGGTCAGCCCCAGCATTTT
CASAPTGDGQPQHF
>TRBJ2-1|TRBV6-5|-|-
TGTGCCATCAGACCCGCCTCGGGAGAGCCGTTCTTC
CAIRPASGEPFF
>TRBJ2-5|TRBV9|-|TRBD2
TGTGCCAGCAGCGTAGGGGTTTGGTTGGCGGGGGGCGGAGAGACCCAGTACTTC
CASSVGVWLAGGGETQYF
>TRBJ2-7|TRBV5-1|-|TRBD2
TGCGCCAGCAGCTCCGTCCTAGCGGGAGCCTCCTACGAGCAGTACTTC
CASSSVLAGASYEQYF
>TRBJ1-1|TRBV19|few|-
TGTGCCAGTAGACCAGGGGCCACGAACACTGAAGCTTTCTTT
CASRPGATNTEAFF
>TRBJ2-3|TRBV4-1|-|TRBD1
TGCGCCAGCAGACGGACAGGGGGCGCGTGGTCCCTCAGCACAGATACGCAGTATTTT
CASRRTGGAWSLSTDTQYF
>TRBJ2-1|TRBV30|-|-
TGTGCCTGGAGTGTTAGCAGCCCTGGCGAGCAGTTCTTC
CAWSVSSPGEQFF
>TRBJ1-2|TRBV28|-|-
TGTGCCAGCAGTTCATACGGGACTCCCGACCCCTCATATGGCTACACCTTC
CASSSYGTPDPSYGYTF
>TRBJ2-7|TRBV19|few|TRBD1
TGTGCCAGTAGAAGGGACAGGGGCCACGAGCAGTACTTC
CASRRDRGHEQYF
>TRBJ1-5|TRBV7-2|-|-
TGTGCCAGCAGCCCCAACTTCCCTCAGCCCCAGCATTTT
CASSPNFPQPQHF
>TRBJ1-5|TRBV7-9|-|-
TGTGCCAGCAGTCTCGCCGGGGGGAGGGATAATCAGCCCCAGCATTTT
CASSLAGGRDNQPQHF
>TRBJ1-1|TRBV2|-|-
TGTGCCAGCAGTCTGGGCGGAACAGCGTTTAACACTGAAGCTTTCTTT
CASSLGGTAFNTEAFF
>TRBJ2-7|TRBV7-2|-|-
TGTGCCAGCAGCGCCGGGACAACCTACTACGAGCAGTACTTC
CASSAGTTYYEQYF
>TRBJ1-1|TRBV6-5|-|-
TGTGCCAGCAGTTATGTGTGGGGGAAGAACACTGAAGCTTTCTTT
CASSYVWGKNTEAFF
>TRBJ2-7|TRBV6-1|-|-
TGTGCCAGCAGGACACATCTGTACGAGCAGTACTTC
CASRTHLYEQYF
>TRBJ1-6|TRBV19|-|-
TGTGCCAGTAGGGTTCAAGGAAAGGATTCACCCCTCCACTTT
CASRVQGKDSPLHF
>TRBJ2-7|TRBV5-6|-|TRBD1
TGTGCCAGCAGCTTGGCCGGGACAGGGGGTCTGTACGAGCAGTACTTC
CASSLAGTGGLYEQYF
>TRBJ2-1|TRBV5-4|-|-
TGTGCCAGCAGCTTACTACAGGGTTTAAATGAGCAGTTCTTC
CASSLLQGLNEQFF
>TRBJ1-2|TRBV28|-|-
TGTGCCAGCGAAGCCAACTATGGCTACACCTTC
CASEANYGYTF
>TRBJ1-2|TRBV5-8|few|-
TGTGCCAGCACCTCGGGGGTCAATAACTATGGCTACACCTTC
CASTSGVNNYGYTF
>TRBJ2-3|TRBV10-1|-|TRBD2
TGCGCCAGCAGTCCTCGACTAGCCCAAAGCACAGATACGCAGTATTTT
CASSPRLAQSTDTQYF
>TRBJ1-6|TRBV11-2|-|-
TGTGCCAGCAGCTTAAAGATAGGGATAAATTCACCCCTCCACTTT
CASSLKIGINSPLHF
>TRBJ1-2|TRBV9|-|-
TGTGCCAGCAATGCGCTTTCGACGTATGGCTACACCTTC
CASNALSTYGYTF
>TRBJ1-2|TRBV5-4|-|-
TGTGCCAGCAGCTTGGGTGGACGGCCCTATGGCTACACCTTC
CASSLGGRPYGYTF
>TRBJ2-7|TRBV20-1|-|-
TGCAGTGCTAGAGAGGAGGAGCAGTACTTC
CSAREEEQYF
>TRBJ1-1|TRBV28|-|-
TGTGCCAGCAGTCCCCGACAGCCCACGAGGGTAGCTTTCTTT
CASSPRQPTRVAFF
>TRBJ1-2|TRBV5-5|-|-
TGTGCCAGCAGCTTGGGGGGCCGGGGGGCAACTGGCTACACCTTC
CASSLGGRGATGYTF
>TRBJ1-2|TRBV2|many|TRBD1
TGTGCCAGCAATCCCGACAGGGGGTATGGCTACACCTTC
CASNPDRGYGYTF